A single sample is the source of the 13 T cell receptor beta chains below, sequenced in a study of blood T cell repertoires in COVID-19. The repertoire was sequenced with immunoSEQ multiplex PCR; TCRdb's copy has only in-frame clones and lacks some. The table includes 140,000 to 150,000 clones, approximately 80% detected once. Sequenced material: peripheral blood. All receptors derive from a human donor in a cohort sampled during active COVID-19.

The V and J genes are TRBV12-5 and TRBJ1-3; D is uncertain. CDR1 is LGHNT, CDR2 FRNRAP, per germline. V lost 7 bases and J lost 0, with 13 bases in between. This CDR3 contains 15 residues. The CDR3, as DNA: TGTGCTAGTGACCCCGCGGCAGTCTCTGGAAACACCATATATTTT. Residues: CASDPAAVSGNTIYF.

The chain uses TRBV7-3 and TRBJ1-5; D perhaps matches TRBD1 (5 bases). The CDR3 covers 14 residues. Trimming removed 5 bases at V and 7 bases at J, with 15 bases between. The germline V gene encodes CDR1 SGHTA and CDR2 FQGTGA. Here the CDR3 reads CASSPRGGEQPQHF. For the CDR3, the DNA is TGTGCCAGCAGCCCCCGTGGAGGGGAACAGCCCCAGCATTTT.

This clone was observed a few times. The chain carries TRBV9 and TRBJ2-3, with 8 bases fitting TRBD2. The V gene end was trimmed by 3 bases and the J gene end by 2 bases; junction bases not matched to a gene: 5. Germline V gives CDR1 SGDLS, CDR2 YYNGEE. This CDR3 spans 15 amino acids. Here the CDR3 DNA reads TGTGCCAGCAGCGCGGGGGGGGCCAACACAGATACGCAGTATTTT. This codes for CASSAGGANTDTQYF.

This clone has just a few counts. This rearrangement joins TRBV7-2 to TRBJ1-4; the D is unclear. CDR3 length: 15 residues. The germline CDR1 and CDR2 sequences are SGHTA and FQGNSA. V lost 5 bases and J lost 7, with 17 bases in between. The DNA for the CDR3 is TGTGCCAGCAGCCCTAACGGGGTGCCGGGTGAAAAACTGTTTTTT. It translates to CASSPNGVPGEKLFF.

This chain links TRBV14 with TRBJ1-1; D remains ambiguous. Germline-derived CDR1 and CDR2 are SGHDN and FVKESK. The length of the CDR3 is 14 residues. The V and J ends lost 5 bases and 3 bases respectively, with 13 bases between them. The CDR3 DNA sequence: TGTGCCAGCAGCTTGATTGCCGGTTACACTGAAGCTTTCTTT. The encoded protein is CASSLIAGYTEAFF. The full variable domain, completed using reference TRBV14 and TRBJ1-1, is EAGVTQFPSHSVIEKGQTVTLRCDPISGHDNLYWYRRVMGKEIKFLLHFVKESKQDESGMPNNRFLAERTGGTYSTLKVQPAELEDSGVYFCASSLIAGYTEAFFGQGTRLTVV.

V gene TRBV25-1 combines with J gene TRBJ1-2; weak D call: TRBD1 (6 bases). CDR3 size: 15 residues. Germline assignment: CDR1 MGHDK and CDR2 SYGVNS. The germline V and J ends were trimmed by 6 bases and 5 bases, with 19 bases remaining between them. CDR3: CASRAQGVIGYGYTF. In DNA, the CDR3 is TGTGCCAGCAGAGCACAGGGAGTCATAGGGTATGGCTACACCTTC.

The CDR3 protein is CAGGGSGGYTF. CDR3 bases: TGTGCCGGAGGGGGCTCGGGAGGCTACACCTTC. V gene TRBV28 combines with J gene TRBJ1-2, with TRBD1 matching 7 bases. Germline V gene data show CDR1 as MDHEN and CDR2 as SYDVKM. The J segment lost 8 bases and the V segment lost 11 bases, leaving 8 bases of the junction unmatched. CDR3 length equals 11 residues.

The rearrangement uses TRBV19 and TRBJ1-5; 8 nucleotides agree with TRBD1. CDR1 and CDR2 from the germline V gene are LNHDA and SQIVND (reference sequence). With V trimmed by 5 bases and J by 3 bases, 9 bases remained unmatched. The CDR3 sequence is 16 residues long. Written as DNA, the CDR3 is TGTGCCAGTAGTCCCGGGACAGGCGATCTCAATCAGCCCCAGCATTTT. Its translation: CASSPGTGDLNQPQHF.

This sequence joins TRBV23-1 and TRBJ1-2; D is ambiguous. TRBV23-1 is placed among ORFs of uncertain function. This CDR3 is 17 amino acids long. V lost 0 bases and J 4 bases, leaving 18 bases between the germline ends. CDR3 region: CASSQSVRVRPLYGYTF. For the CDR3, the DNA is TGCGCCAGCAGTCAATCTGTCCGCGTCCGCCCCCTCTATGGCTACACCTTC.

The V gene is TRBV21-1, the J gene TRBJ1-1. TRBV21-1 is labeled a pseudogene. The CDR3 runs 14 residues. CDR3 in amino acids: CASSKEQVNTEAFF. The DNA for the CDR3 is TGTGCCAGCAGCAAAGAGCAAGTGAACACTGAAGCTTTCTTT.

The rearrangement uses TRBV4-1 and TRBJ1-1, with 7 bases fitting TRBD1. Germline loops: CDR1 MGHRA, CDR2 YSYEKL. CDR3 length: 14 residues. The J segment lost 6 bases and the V segment lost 0 bases, leaving 4 bases of the junction unmatched. DNA of the CDR3: TGCGCCAGCAGCCAAGATCCCGGACAGGCTGAAGCTTTCTTT. Protein sequence: CASSQDPGQAEAFF.

The V gene is TRBV2, the J gene TRBJ1-2, with no clear D. The CDR3 is 12 residues long. In germline, CDR1 is SNHLY, CDR2 FYNNEI. V was clipped by 2 bases and J by 4 bases, with 5 bases between them. CDR3 sequence reads: CASSELLYGYTF. CDR3 nucleotide sequence: TGTGCCAGCAGTGAACTCCTCTATGGCTACACCTTC.

The chain has TRBV7-2 and TRBJ1-1, with D possibly being TRBD1 (5 bases). This CDR3 has 15 amino acids. The V end lost 5 bases, the J end lost 2 bases, and 15 bases lay between the germline ends. Germline CDR1 SGHTA, CDR2 FQGNSA. The CDR3 bases are TGTGCCAGCAGCGAGAAGGGGCGGTTTAACACTGAAGCTTTCTTT. This gives the protein CASSEKGRFNTEAFF.